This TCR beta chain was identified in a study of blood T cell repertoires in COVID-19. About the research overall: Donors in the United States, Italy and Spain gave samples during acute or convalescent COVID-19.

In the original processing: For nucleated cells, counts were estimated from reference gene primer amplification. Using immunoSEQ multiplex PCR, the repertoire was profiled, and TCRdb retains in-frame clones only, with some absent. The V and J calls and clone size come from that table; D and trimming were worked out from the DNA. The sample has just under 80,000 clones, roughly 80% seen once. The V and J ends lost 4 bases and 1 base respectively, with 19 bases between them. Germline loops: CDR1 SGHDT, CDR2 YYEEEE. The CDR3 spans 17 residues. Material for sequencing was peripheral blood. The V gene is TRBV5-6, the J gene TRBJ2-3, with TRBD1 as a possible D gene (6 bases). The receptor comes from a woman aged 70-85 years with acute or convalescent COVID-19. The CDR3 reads CASSVRRTAGGTDTQYF. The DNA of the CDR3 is TGTGCCAGCAGCGTACGCCGGACAGCCGGCGGCACAGATACGCAGTATTTT.